This T cell receptor beta chain appears in the sequencing data of a study of blood T cells in healthy people across ages. About the research overall: About one barcoded TCR beta cDNA was captured per two T cells.

The V end lost 8 bases, the J end lost 4 bases, and 19 bases lay between the germline ends. The germline gives CDR1 ENHRY, CDR2 SYGVKD. The CDR3 length is 15 residues. Study-wide results and limits: Age advanced and TCR beta diversity per million T cells fell, roughly linearly.

This clonotype turned up a few times. Its antigen is not identified. Using a J-beta primer mix together with a sample-barcoded 5' primer, a second PCR was run for roughly 6 to 12 cycles. MiXCR, applied by TCRdb to the 5' RACE reads, yields one record per CDR3 protein. The sample consists of some 900,000 distinct CDR3 sequences, about 48% of them appearing once. The source material was blood. The rearrangement joins TRBV10-3 to TRBJ2-3; D is perhaps TRBD1 or TRBD2 (5 bases each). The clonotype comes from a man aged 30 to 39 in good health. CDR3 bases: TGTGCCATCGCCCCCGGGACCCCAACCGCAGATACGCAGTATTTT. It encodes CAIAPGTPTADTQYF.